Included here is one TCR beta chain sequence, with context. What it binds is unknown. The gene symbols are mouse symbols. The read gets to within 4 residues of the CDR3 end, and the germline J gene fills in the rest. Other DNA sequences within the sample encode an identical CDR3. The sample is drawn from a study of CD8+ T cells in alopecia areata. Turning to the study itself: The authors grafted skin from approximately 6-12-month-old C3H/HeJ donors with spontaneous alopecia onto roughly 6-11-week-old female C3H/HeJ mice.

RNA extraction was followed by reverse transcription into cDNA, which acted as the sequencing template. Data came from immunoSEQ multiplex PCR; TCRdb stores just in-frame clones and leaves some out. Singletons are absent from the sample, which has under 350,000 clones. The CDR3 is 16 residues long. Trimming at V came to 4 bases and at J to 0 bases, leaving 4 bases not matched to a gene. Germline V gene lookup returns CDR1 LGHNA and CDR2 YNLKQL (reference sequence). Findings and limits, study-wide: Relative to mice, TCR sharing across patients was less clear, a difference possibly HLA-related. Among the cells sequenced in scalp samples are also the resident alphabeta T cells of normal skin.

Sorting used CD4, CD8alpha, NKG2D, NKG2ACE and other markers on pooled cutaneous lymph node cells. Material: CD4+ T cells sorted from a lymph node. The chain links TRBV5 to TRBJ2-3; 10 nucleotides line up with TRBD2. This clonotype was obtained from a C3H/HeJ mouse with alopecia areata. The MHC haplotype of the strain is H2-k. CDR3 bases read: TGTGCCAGCAGCCCTGACTGGGGGGCTAGTGCAGAA. Protein: CASSPDWGASAE. In full, the CDR3 is CASSPDWGASAETLYF.